Sequencing of this TCR beta chain was carried out in a study of blood T cell repertoires in COVID-19. Germline CDR1 reads LGHNA; CDR2 reads YNFKEQ. The CDR3 is 14 amino acids. Regarding this clone: A read error may account for a junction end that differs from germline.

The data were produced by immunoSEQ multiplex PCR, yet TCRdb's version contains in-frame clones alone and is incomplete. The table records about 130,000 clones, 65% to 90% of them present only once. Sequences were obtained from PBMCs or T cells enriched from blood (not recorded which). The receptor was derived from a woman in her 50s who had recovered from COVID-19. The rearrangement joins TRBV4-2 to TRBJ2-7; 7 nucleotides line up with TRBD1. The CDR3 DNA sequence: TGTGCCAGCAGCCAAGATCTAGGGACAGTTAGAATGAACTTC. Translating it yields CASSQDLGTVRMNF.